Listed here is a single TCR beta chain. The sample comes from a study of OX40 agonist ivuxolimab in advanced cancers. About the research overall: Intravenous ivuxolimab was administered to patients every 2 weeks at 0.01 to 10 mg/kg. Patients undergoing dose escalation presented with hepatocellular carcinoma, melanoma, renal cell or head and neck cancer.

This CDR3 region has 14 residues. The germline CDR1 and CDR2 sequences are KGHSH and LQKENI. The germline V and J ends were trimmed by 3 bases and 3 bases, with 11 bases remaining between them. The protocol was immunoSEQ multiplex PCR, while the TCRdb copy is restricted to in-frame clones and leaves out a portion. The sample comprises fewer than 60,000 clones, roughly 82% of which are singletons, and more than 3.5% rests with the top ten. The material was CD4+ or CD8+ T cells sorted from blood, obtained in a trial of the OX40 agonist ivuxolimab. The V and J genes are TRBV18 and TRBJ1-1; no clear D gene. This TCR derives from an adult with an advanced solid tumor such as melanoma, head and neck, liver or kidney cancer. The CDR3 bases are TGTGCCAGCTCACCGAGGATCGAGGACACTGAAGCTTTCTTT. It codes for CASSPRIEDTEAFF.